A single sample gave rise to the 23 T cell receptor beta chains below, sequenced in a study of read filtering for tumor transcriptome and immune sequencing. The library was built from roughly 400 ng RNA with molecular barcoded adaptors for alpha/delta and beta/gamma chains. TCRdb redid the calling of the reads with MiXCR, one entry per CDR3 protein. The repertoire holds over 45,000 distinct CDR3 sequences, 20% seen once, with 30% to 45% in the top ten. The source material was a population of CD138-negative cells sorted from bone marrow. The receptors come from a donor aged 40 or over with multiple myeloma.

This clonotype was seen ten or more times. CDR3 nucleotide sequence: TGCAGTGGCGGGCCACAGGGAGGGGAGACCCAGTACTTC. It translates to CSGGPQGGETQYF. The chain links TRBV20-1 to TRBJ2-5; a possible D gene is TRBD2 (7 bases). CDR3 length equals 13 residues. The ends were cut back, 7 bases at V and 5 bases at J, with 17 bases in the middle. Germline lookup yields CDR1 DFQATT and CDR2 SNEGSKA (reference sequence).

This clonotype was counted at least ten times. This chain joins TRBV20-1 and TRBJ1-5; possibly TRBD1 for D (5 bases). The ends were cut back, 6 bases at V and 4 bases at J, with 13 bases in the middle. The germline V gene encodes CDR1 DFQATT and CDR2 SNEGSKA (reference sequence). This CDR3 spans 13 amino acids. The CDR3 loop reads CSAGRTVNQPQHF. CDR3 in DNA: TGCAGTGCGGGACGGACGGTTAATCAGCCCCAGCATTTT.

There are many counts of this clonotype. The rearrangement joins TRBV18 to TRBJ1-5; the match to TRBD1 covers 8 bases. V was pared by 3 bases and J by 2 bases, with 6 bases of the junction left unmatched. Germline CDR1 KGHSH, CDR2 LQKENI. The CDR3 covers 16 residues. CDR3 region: CASSPPGQAGNQPQHF. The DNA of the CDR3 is TGTGCCAGCTCACCCCCGGGACAGGCTGGCAATCAGCCCCAGCATTTT.

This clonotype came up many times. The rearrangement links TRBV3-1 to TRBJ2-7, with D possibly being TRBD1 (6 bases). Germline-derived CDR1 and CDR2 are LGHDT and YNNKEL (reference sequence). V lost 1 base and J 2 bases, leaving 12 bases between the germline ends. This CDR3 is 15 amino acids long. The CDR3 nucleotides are TGTGCCAGCAGCCAAGTGGGGGCAGCCGCCTACGAGCAGTACTTC. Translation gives CASSQVGAAAYEQYF.

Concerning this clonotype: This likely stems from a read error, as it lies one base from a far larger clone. The DNA of the CDR3 is TGTGCCAGCGGCTTAACGGCGGGAGCCGGCTACAATGAGCAGTTCTTC. This codes for CASGLTAGAGYNEQFF. V usage is TRBV7-2 and J usage is TRBJ2-1; the match to TRBD2 covers 7 bases. The CDR3 is 16 amino acids. Germline CDR1 reads SGHTA; CDR2 reads FQGNSA.

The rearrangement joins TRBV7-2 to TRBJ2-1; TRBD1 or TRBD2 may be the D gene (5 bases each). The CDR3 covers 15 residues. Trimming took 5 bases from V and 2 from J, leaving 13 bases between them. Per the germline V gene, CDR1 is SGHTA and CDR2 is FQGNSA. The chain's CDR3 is CASSPSWGTYNEQFF. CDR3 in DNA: TGTGCCAGCAGCCCCAGCTGGGGGACCTACAATGAGCAGTTCTTC.

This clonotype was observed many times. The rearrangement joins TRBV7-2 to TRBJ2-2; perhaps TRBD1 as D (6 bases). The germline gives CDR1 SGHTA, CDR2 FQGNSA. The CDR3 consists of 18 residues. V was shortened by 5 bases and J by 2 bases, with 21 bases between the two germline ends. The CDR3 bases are TGTGCCAGCAGCCTCACAAGTATGGGGGCCGCTAACACCGGGGAGCTGTTTTTT. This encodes CASSLTSMGAANTGELFF.

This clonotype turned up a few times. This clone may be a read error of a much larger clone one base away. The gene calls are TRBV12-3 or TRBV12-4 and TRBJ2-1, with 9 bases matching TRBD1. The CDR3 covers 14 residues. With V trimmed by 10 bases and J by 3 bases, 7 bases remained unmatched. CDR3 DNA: TGTGCCATCTCCGGGACAGGGTACTACAATGAGCAGTTCTTC. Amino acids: CAISGTGYYNEQFF.

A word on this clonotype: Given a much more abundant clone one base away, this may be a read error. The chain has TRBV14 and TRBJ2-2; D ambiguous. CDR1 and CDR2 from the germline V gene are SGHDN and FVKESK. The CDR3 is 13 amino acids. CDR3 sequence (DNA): TGTGCCGGCAGCCAAAAGTATGCGGGGGAGCTGTTTTTT. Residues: CAGSQKYAGELFF.

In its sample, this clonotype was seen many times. The CDR3 nucleotides read TGTGCCACCGAAAGGGACAAGAACACCGGGGAGCTGTTTTTT. Its translation is CATERDKNTGELFF. V gene TRBV24-1 combines with J gene TRBJ2-2; D may be TRBD1 (6 bases). Trimming shortened V by 9 bases and J by 1 base, and 11 bases separated the two germline ends. The CDR3 sequence is 14 residues long. The germline CDR1 and CDR2 sequences are KGHDR and SFDVKD.

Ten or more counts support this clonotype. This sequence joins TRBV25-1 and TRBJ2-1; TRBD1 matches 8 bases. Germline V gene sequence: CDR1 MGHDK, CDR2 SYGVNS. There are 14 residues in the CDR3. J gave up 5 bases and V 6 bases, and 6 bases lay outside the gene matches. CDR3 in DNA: TGTGCCAGCAGATTGACAGGGGAAAACAATGAGCAGTTCTTC. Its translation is CASRLTGENNEQFF.

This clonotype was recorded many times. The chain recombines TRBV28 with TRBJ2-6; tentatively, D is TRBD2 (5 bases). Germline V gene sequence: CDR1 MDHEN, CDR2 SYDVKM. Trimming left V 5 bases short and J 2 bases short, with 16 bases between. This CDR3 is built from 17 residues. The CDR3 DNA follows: TGTGCCAGCAGTCAAGGGAGTCCCTGGGCTGGGGCCAACGTCCTGACTTTC. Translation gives CASSQGSPWAGANVLTF.

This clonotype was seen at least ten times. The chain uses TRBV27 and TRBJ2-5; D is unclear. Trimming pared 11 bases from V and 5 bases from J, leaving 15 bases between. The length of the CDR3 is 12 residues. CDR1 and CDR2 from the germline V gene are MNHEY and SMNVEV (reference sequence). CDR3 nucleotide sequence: TGTGCCTCCGGACCGGTTCAGGAGACCCAGTACTTC. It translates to CASGPVQETQYF.

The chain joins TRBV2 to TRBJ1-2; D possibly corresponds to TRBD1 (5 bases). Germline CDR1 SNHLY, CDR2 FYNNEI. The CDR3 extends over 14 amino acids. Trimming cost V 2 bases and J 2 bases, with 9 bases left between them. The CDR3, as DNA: TGTGCCAGCAGTGAAACGGGGCAGAACTATGGCTACACCTTC. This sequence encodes CASSETGQNYGYTF.

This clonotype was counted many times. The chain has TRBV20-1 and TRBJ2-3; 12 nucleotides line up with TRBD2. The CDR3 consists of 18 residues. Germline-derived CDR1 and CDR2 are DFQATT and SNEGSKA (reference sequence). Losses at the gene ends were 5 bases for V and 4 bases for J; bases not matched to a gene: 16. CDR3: CSAALAGGPSGGPDTQYF. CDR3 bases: TGCAGTGCTGCCCTAGCGGGAGGGCCCTCGGGCGGCCCAGATACGCAGTATTTT.

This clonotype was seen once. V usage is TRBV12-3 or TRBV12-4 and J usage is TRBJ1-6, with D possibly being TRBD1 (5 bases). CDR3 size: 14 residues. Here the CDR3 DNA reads TGTTCCGGCAGTTTTCAGGGTAGCAATTCACCCCTCCACTTT. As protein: CSGSFQGSNSPLHF.

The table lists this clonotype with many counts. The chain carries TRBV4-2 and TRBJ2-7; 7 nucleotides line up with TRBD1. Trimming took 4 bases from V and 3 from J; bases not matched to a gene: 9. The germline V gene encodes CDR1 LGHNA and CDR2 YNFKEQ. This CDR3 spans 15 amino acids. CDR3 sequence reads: CASSPSTGQIYEQYF. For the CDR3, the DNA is TGTGCCAGCAGCCCCTCAACGGGACAGATCTACGAGCAGTACTTC.

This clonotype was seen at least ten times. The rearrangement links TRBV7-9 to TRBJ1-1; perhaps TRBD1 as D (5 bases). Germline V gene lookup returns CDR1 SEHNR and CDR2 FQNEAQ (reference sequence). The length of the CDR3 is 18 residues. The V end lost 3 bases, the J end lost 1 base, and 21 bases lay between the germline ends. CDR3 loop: CASSFFLRQSAGNTEAFF. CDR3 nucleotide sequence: TGTGCCAGCAGCTTTTTTCTCCGACAGTCAGCTGGGAACACTGAAGCTTTCTTT.

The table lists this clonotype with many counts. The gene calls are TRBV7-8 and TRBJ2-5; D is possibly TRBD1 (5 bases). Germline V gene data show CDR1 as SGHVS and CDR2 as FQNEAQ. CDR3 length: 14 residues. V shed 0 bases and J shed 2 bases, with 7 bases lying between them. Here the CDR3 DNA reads TGTGCCAGCAGCTTAGCGACAGCACAAGAGACCCAGTACTTC. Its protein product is CASSLATAQETQYF. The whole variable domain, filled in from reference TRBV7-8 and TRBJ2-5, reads GAGVSQSPRYKVAKRGQDVALRCDPISGHVSLFWYQQALGQGPEFLTYFQNEAQLDKSGLPSDRFFAERPEGSVSTLKIQRTQQEDSAVYLCASSLATAQETQYFGPGTRLLVL.

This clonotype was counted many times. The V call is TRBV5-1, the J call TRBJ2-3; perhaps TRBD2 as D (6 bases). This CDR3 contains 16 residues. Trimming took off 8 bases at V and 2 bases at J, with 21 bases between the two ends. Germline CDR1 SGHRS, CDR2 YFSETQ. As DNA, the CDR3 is TGCGCCAGTCAAACGTTCCTTAGCGGATACACAGATACGCAGTATTTT. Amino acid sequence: CASQTFLSGYTDTQYF.

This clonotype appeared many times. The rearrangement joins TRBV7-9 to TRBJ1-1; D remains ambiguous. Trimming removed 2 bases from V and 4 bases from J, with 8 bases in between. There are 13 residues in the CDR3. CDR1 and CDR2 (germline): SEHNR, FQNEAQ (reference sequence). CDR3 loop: CASSLLGATEAFF. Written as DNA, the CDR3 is TGTGCCAGCAGCTTATTGGGAGCCACTGAAGCTTTCTTT.

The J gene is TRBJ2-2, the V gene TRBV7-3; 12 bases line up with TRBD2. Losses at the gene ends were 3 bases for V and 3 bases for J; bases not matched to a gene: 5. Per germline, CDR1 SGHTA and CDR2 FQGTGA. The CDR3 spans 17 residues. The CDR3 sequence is CASSLTSGRVHTGELFF. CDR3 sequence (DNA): TGTGCCAGCAGCTTGACTAGCGGGAGAGTCCACACCGGGGAGCTGTTTTTT. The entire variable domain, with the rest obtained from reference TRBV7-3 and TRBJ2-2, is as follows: GAGVSQTPSNKVTEKGKYVELRCDPISGHTALYWYRQSLGQGPEFLIYFQGTGAADDSGLPNDRFFAVRPEGSVSTLKIQRTERGDSAVYLCASSLTSGRVHTGELFFGEGSRLTVL.

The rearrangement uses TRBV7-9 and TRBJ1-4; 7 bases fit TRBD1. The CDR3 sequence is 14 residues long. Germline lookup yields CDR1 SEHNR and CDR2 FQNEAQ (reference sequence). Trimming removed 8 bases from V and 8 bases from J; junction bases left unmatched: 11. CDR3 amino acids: CASYRQGGIEKLFF. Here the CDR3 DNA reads TGTGCCAGCTATAGACAGGGAGGTATCGAAAAACTGTTTTTT.